These 32 T cell receptor beta chains were sequenced from one sample in a study of T-cell memory formation after mild COVID-19. In TCRdb, the 5' RACE reads were re-called with MiXCR into one record per CDR3 protein. Of about 610,000 distinct CDR3 sequences listed, 15% to 20% are singletons. The specimen sequenced was PBMCs or a T cell subset sorted from them (not recorded which). These receptors were collected from an adult woman who had mild COVID-19 (a few samples of this study predate the infection). Cell type and time point are not known.

The chain recombines TRBV20-1 with TRBJ2-7; D perhaps matches TRBD1 (6 bases). The germline gives CDR1 DFQATT, CDR2 SNEGSKA (reference sequence). The CDR3 consists of 14 residues. The V end lost 1 base, the J end lost 2 bases, and 12 bases lay between the germline ends. The CDR3: CSARVGGPTYEQYF. CDR3 nucleotide sequence: TGCAGTGCTAGAGTAGGGGGACCCACCTACGAGCAGTACTTC.

This clonotype was counted only a few times. V usage is TRBV5-5 and J usage is TRBJ2-1; 8 bases align to TRBD2. There are 17 residues in the CDR3. CDR1 and CDR2 from the germline V gene are SGHKS and YYEKEE (reference sequence). V lost 0 bases, J lost 3 bases, and 8 bases stayed unmatched. The CDR3 here is CASSLGVFSGNYNEQFF. The CDR3 DNA is TGTGCCAGCAGCTTGGGGGTTTTTAGCGGGAACTACAATGAGCAGTTCTTC. The full variable domain, completed using reference TRBV5-5 and TRBJ2-1, is DAGVTQSPTHLIKTRGQQVTLRCSPISGHKSVSWYQQVLGQGPQFIFQYYEKEERGRGNFPDRFSARQFPNYSSELNVNALLLGDSALYLCASSLGVFSGNYNEQFFGPGTRLTVL.

The chain uses TRBV7-9 and TRBJ1-1; TRBD1 matches at 7 bases. J gave up 1 base and V 5 bases, and 4 bases lay outside the gene matches. The CDR3 loop spans 14 amino acids. CDR1 SEHNR and CDR2 FQNEAQ come from the germline V gene (reference sequence). In nucleotides, the CDR3 is TGTGCCAGCAGCAAAGGACAGGAGAACACTGAAGCTTTCTTT. Residues: CASSKGQENTEAFF. The variable domain in full, with the rest retrieved from reference TRBV7-9 and TRBJ1-1, is DTGVSQNPRHKITKRGQNVTFRCDPISEHNRLYWYRQTLGQGPEFLTYFQNEAQLEKSRLLSDRFSAERPKGSFSTLEIQRTEQGDSAMYLCASSKGQENTEAFFGQGTRLTVV.

V usage is TRBV3-1 and J usage is TRBJ2-1; 11 bases map to TRBD2. Germline V gene sequence: CDR1 LGHDT, CDR2 YNNKEL (reference sequence). V shed 4 bases and J 4 bases; nucleotides not matched to a gene: 9. The CDR3 has 17 amino acids. The CDR3 DNA sequence: TGTGCCAGCAGCCGAGTTTTAGCGGGGGGGCCGTACAATGAGCAGTTCTTC. Its protein is CASSRVLAGGPYNEQFF.

With respect to this clonotype: This may come from a read error, since a much larger clone is one base off. This chain joins TRBV6-5 and TRBJ2-3; 8 bases are shared with TRBD1. Germline CDR1 and CDR2: MNHEY and SVGAGI. V shed 6 bases, J shed 4 bases, and the junction held 0 bases outside the gene matches. The length of the CDR3 is 12 residues. The CDR3 DNA reads as TGTGCCAGCAGACAGGGGGCAGATACGCAGTATTTT. It encodes CASRQGADTQYF.

This clonotype was detected only a few times. The J gene is TRBJ2-2, the V gene TRBV10-3, with D maybe TRBD2 (6 bases). Germline values: CDR1 ENHRY, CDR2 SYGVKD. The CDR3 is 14 residues long. Trimming shortened V by 4 bases and J by 4 bases, and 10 bases separated the two germline ends. The CDR3 DNA sequence: TGTGCCATCAGTGCCCGGGAGCTCACCGGGGAGCTGTTTTTT. This gives the protein CAISARELTGELFF.

This clonotype was observed a few times. The J gene is TRBJ1-1, the V gene TRBV7-3, with no clear D. The ends were cut back, 5 bases at V and 3 bases at J, with 13 bases in the middle. The CDR3 totals 14 residues. Germline-derived CDR1 and CDR2 are SGHTA and FQGTGA. CDR3 region: CASSPEDGDTEAFF. DNA for the CDR3: TGTGCCAGCAGCCCGGAGGATGGAGACACTGAAGCTTTCTTT.

This clonotype was picked up one time. This rearrangement joins TRBV29-1 to TRBJ1-1; TRBD1 matches at 7 bases. J gave up 4 bases and V 3 bases, and 8 bases lay outside the gene matches. Germline assignment: CDR1 SQVTM and CDR2 ANQGSEA. The CDR3 has 14 residues. The CDR3 sequence: CSVEEQGYSTEAFF. The CDR3 coding sequence is TGCAGCGTTGAGGAACAGGGGTATTCCACTGAAGCTTTCTTT. The full variable domain, rest sourced from reference TRBV29-1 and TRBJ1-1, is SAVISQKPSRDICQRGTSLTIQCQVDSQVTMMFWYRQQPGQSLTLIATANQGSEATYESGFVIDKFPISRPNLTFSTLTVSNMSPEDSSIYLCSVEEQGYSTEAFFGQGTRLTVV.

The chain uses TRBV20-1 and TRBJ2-5, with 13 bases fitting TRBD2. Germline V gene sequence: CDR1 DFQATT, CDR2 SNEGSKA (reference sequence). After removal of 1 base from V and 4 bases from J, the junction contained 0 bases not matched to a gene. The CDR3 covers 14 residues. The CDR3 DNA is TGCAGTGCTAGAGGGACTAGCGGGGGAGAGACCCAGTACTTC. It specifies CSARGTSGGETQYF.

The chain couples TRBV20-1 to TRBJ2-7, with 9 bases lining up with TRBD2. Germline loops: CDR1 DFQATT, CDR2 SNEGSKA (reference sequence). This CDR3 contains 14 residues. Trimming removed 1 base from V and 4 bases from J; junction bases left unmatched: 5. In DNA, the CDR3 is TGCAGTGCTAGAGCACCTAGCGGGGTATACGAGCAGTACTTC. It yields the protein CSARAPSGVYEQYF.

The V and J genes are TRBV9 and TRBJ2-1, with a weak D call TRBD1 (5 bases). The CDR3 contains 15 residues. The germline CDR1 and CDR2 sequences are SGDLS and YYNGEE. Trimming removed 3 bases from V and 4 bases from J, with 14 bases in between. CDR3 DNA: TGTGCCAGCAGCGCGGAGCGATCAGGGTACAATGAGCAGTTCTTC. Its protein product is CASSAERSGYNEQFF.

The chain recombines TRBV11-2 with TRBJ2-3; 7 bases are shared with TRBD1. Trimming took 4 bases from V and 4 from J; bases not matched to a gene: 8. This CDR3 contains 15 residues. CDR1 and CDR2 (germline): SGHAT, FQNNGV. In DNA, the CDR3 is TGTGCCAGCAGCTCGACAGGGTGGGGAGCAGATACGCAGTATTTT. This sequence encodes CASSSTGWGADTQYF.

The table lists this clonotype with a few counts. This chain uses TRBV2 with TRBJ2-1, with 14 nucleotides matching TRBD2. J lost 7 bases, V lost 6 bases, and 8 bases had no gene match. The CDR3 is made up of 16 amino acids. Germline V lookup: CDR1 SNHLY, CDR2 FYNNEI. CDR3 DNA: TGTGCCAGCAGCCGACTAGCGGGAGGGCCCTCGAATGAGCAGTTCTTC. Translation: CASSRLAGGPSNEQFF.

This clonotype came up a few times. The chain recombines TRBV28 with TRBJ2-7; D is undetermined. This CDR3 spans 13 amino acids. V lost 6 bases and J 6 bases, leaving 15 bases between the germline ends. Germline V gene lookup returns CDR1 MDHEN and CDR2 SYDVKM. The CDR3 nucleotides read TGTGCCAGCAGCACCCGTGGGGTAGGCGAGCAGTACTTC. It is translated as CASSTRGVGEQYF.

The chain links TRBV2 to TRBJ1-6; 10 bases are shared with TRBD1. Germline V gene data show CDR1 as SNHLY and CDR2 as FYNNEI. The V gene end was trimmed by 9 bases and the J gene end by 8 bases; junction bases not matched to a gene: 4. This CDR3 region has 13 residues. CDR3 DNA: TGTGCCAGATACGGGACAGGGGATTCACCCCTCCACTTT. Protein: CARYGTGDSPLHF.

About this clonotype itself: A much more abundant neighbour one base away suggests this may be a read error. The rearrangement uses TRBV20-1 and TRBJ2-5; 7 bases are a match to TRBD2. The length of the CDR3 is 16 residues. The V segment lost 1 base and the J segment 6 bases; nucleotides outside the gene matches: 14. Germline CDR1 and CDR2: DFQATT and SNEGSKA (reference sequence). CDR3 loop: CSARVLEREGGKTQYF. CDR3 nucleotide sequence: TGCAGTGCTAGAGTTCTCGAGAGGGAGGGTGGGAAGACCCAGTACTTC.

The V call is TRBV5-6, the J call TRBJ1-1; D is undetermined. CDR3 length: 12 residues. Trimming stripped 4 bases from V and 6 bases from J, with 10 bases between. Per germline, CDR1 SGHDT and CDR2 YYEEEE. The CDR3 loop is CASSVGDPEAFF. Written as DNA, the CDR3 is TGTGCCAGCAGCGTCGGAGACCCTGAAGCTTTCTTT. Full variable domain (missing parts from reference TRBV5-6 and TRBJ1-1): DAGVTQSPTHLIKTRGQQVTLRCSPKSGHDTVSWYQQALGQGPQFIFQYYEEEERQRGNFPDRFSGHQFPNYSSELNVNALLLGDSALYLCASSVGDPEAFFGQGTRLTVV.

This clonotype was counted a few times. The chain carries TRBV7-2 and TRBJ1-5; tentative D call: TRBD1 (6 bases). V lost 5 bases to trimming and J lost 6 bases, with 11 bases between them. Germline V gives CDR1 SGHTA, CDR2 FQGNSA. There are 13 residues in the CDR3. CDR3 DNA sequence: TGTGCCAGCAGCGTAACAGGGTTTCAGCCCCAGCATTTT. Protein sequence: CASSVTGFQPQHF.

This clonotype has a count of ten or more. The chain couples TRBV10-3 to TRBJ2-4; perhaps TRBD1 as D (6 bases). Germline CDR1 reads ENHRY; CDR2 reads SYGVKD. This CDR3 has 16 amino acids. The V and J ends lost 3 bases and 0 bases respectively, with 12 bases between them. CDR3 sequence (DNA): TGTGCCATCAGTGAATCAGGGGCGAAAGCCAAAAACATTCAGTACTTC. Amino acids: CAISESGAKAKNIQYF.

Only a few counts were recorded for this clonotype. The rearrangement links TRBV7-3 to TRBJ2-1; D possibly corresponds to TRBD2 (6 bases). The germline CDR1 and CDR2 sequences are SGHTA and FQGTGA. Trimming cost V 2 bases and J 7 bases, with 12 bases left between them. The CDR3 runs 14 residues. The CDR3 region is CASSLGTQRNEQFF. The CDR3 region has the DNA TGTGCCAGCAGCTTAGGGACTCAGAGAAATGAGCAGTTCTTC.

This clonotype came up a few times. The chain links TRBV11-1 to TRBJ1-2; the D gene is possibly TRBD1 (5 bases). Looked up from germline, CDR1 is SGHAT and CDR2 is FQDESV (reference sequence). Deletions cut 5 bases from V and 5 bases from J, with 12 bases between. The CDR3 totals 13 residues. CDR3 loop: CASSRDLTYGYTF. CDR3 nucleotides: TGTGCCAGCAGCCGGGACCTTACGTATGGCTACACCTTC.

This clonotype occurred a few times. V usage is TRBV7-2 and J usage is TRBJ2-1; D not resolved. Germline CDR1 SGHTA, CDR2 FQGNSA. Trimming took 2 bases from V and 8 from J, leaving 13 bases between them. The CDR3 runs to 14 residues. DNA for the CDR3: TGTGCCAGCAGCTTACCTGCCCTTACAGATGAGCAGTTCTTC. Its protein is CASSLPALTDEQFF.

The chain employs TRBV6-1 and TRBJ1-1, with D unclear. This CDR3 contains 13 residues. CDR1 is MNHNS, CDR2 SASEGT, per germline. V lost 6 bases and J 5 bases, leaving 13 bases between the germline ends. CDR3 coding DNA: TGTGCCAGCAGAGCACGGATGGGGACTGAAGCTTTCTTT. Its translation is CASRARMGTEAFF.

Only a few counts were recorded for this clonotype. The V and J genes are TRBV18 and TRBJ2-5, with D possibly TRBD1 on 6 matching bases. CDR1 is KGHSH, CDR2 LQKENI, per germline. With 2 bases removed from V and 3 bases from J, the gap between germline ends came to 13 bases. This CDR3 contains 15 residues. The CDR3 loop is CASSPIRGVEETQYF. The CDR3 DNA reads as TGTGCCAGCTCACCAATCAGGGGAGTGGAAGAGACCCAGTACTTC.

The chain carries TRBV7-2 and TRBJ2-3; tentatively, D is TRBD2 (7 bases). Germline V lookup: CDR1 SGHTA, CDR2 FQGNSA. V lost 5 bases, J lost 5 bases, and 23 bases lay in between. CDR3 length equals 17 residues. The CDR3 region has the DNA TGTGCCAGCAGCCAAACCCAGGGGCGGCGGGAGAAAGATACGCAGTATTTT. Protein: CASSQTQGRREKDTQYF.

This chain uses TRBV5-1 with TRBJ2-2, with D possibly TRBD2 on 5 matching bases. Germline CDR1 SGHRS, CDR2 YFSETQ. The CDR3 has 14 amino acids. With 5 bases removed from V and 6 bases from J, the gap between germline ends came to 14 bases. CDR3 nucleotide sequence: TGCGCCAGCAGGGGGAGAGAAGTTCCCGGGGAGCTGTTTTTT. This gives the protein CASRGREVPGELFF. Full variable domain (remainder filled in from reference TRBV5-1 and TRBJ2-2): KAGVTQTPRYLIKTRGQQVTLSCSPISGHRSVSWYQQTPGQGLQFLFEYFSETQRNKGNFPGRFSGRQFSNSRSEMNVSTLELGDSALYLCASRGREVPGELFFGEGSRLTVL.

There are many counts of this clonotype. V gene TRBV11-3 combines with J gene TRBJ1-6; D unclear. The CDR3 is 12 amino acids. Trimming cost V 5 bases and J 6 bases, with 5 bases left between them. CDR1 is SGHNT, CDR2 YENEEA, per germline. CDR3 sequence (DNA): TGTGCCAGCAGCATGAGTAATTCACCCCTCCACTTT. It yields the protein CASSMSNSPLHF.

This clonotype was seen a handful of times. V is TRBV30 and J is TRBJ1-6; D is ambiguous. V gave up 0 bases and J gave up 7 bases, with 22 bases separating them. This CDR3 is 18 amino acids long. In germline, CDR1 is GTSNPN, CDR2 SVGIG (reference sequence). CDR3 sequence: CAWSVRPFAGIANSPLHF. The CDR3 region has the DNA TGTGCCTGGAGTGTACGACCCTTCGCTGGGATCGCGAATTCACCCCTCCACTTT. Filled out from reference TRBV30 and TRBJ1-6, the complete variable domain reads SQTIHQWPATLVQPVGSPLSLECTVEGTSNPNLYWYRQAAGRGLQLLFYSVGIGQISSEVPQNLSASRPQDRQFILSSKKLLLSDSGFYLCAWSVRPFAGIANSPLHFGNGTRLTVT.

The rearrangement joins TRBV4-3 to TRBJ2-1, with 7 bases lining up with TRBD2. The CDR3 is 16 amino acids. V lost 0 bases and J lost 4; bases outside the gene matches: 6. From germline, CDR1 is LGHNA and CDR2 YSLEER. CDR3 residues: CASSQELSGIYNEQFF. The CDR3 nucleotides read TGCGCCAGCAGCCAAGAATTGAGCGGGATTTACAATGAGCAGTTCTTC.

This chain uses TRBV3-1 with TRBJ1-4, with D unresolved. The CDR3 runs 13 residues. Germline CDR1 is LGHDT and CDR2 is YNNKEL (reference sequence). Deletions cut 4 bases from V and 10 bases from J, with 13 bases between. The CDR3 spells CASSLELAGKLFF. In DNA form, the CDR3 reads TGTGCCAGCAGCCTCGAACTCGCGGGAAAACTGTTTTTT.

The chain uses TRBV7-8 and TRBJ1-6; 10 nucleotides align to TRBD1. With V trimmed by 1 base and J by 10 bases, 4 bases remained unmatched. The CDR3 loop spans 15 amino acids. Germline lookup yields CDR1 SGHVS and CDR2 FQNEAQ. CDR3 sequence (DNA): TGTGCCAGCAGCTTAGGGGGACAGGGGCGATCACCCCTCCACTTT. Translated: CASSLGGQGRSPLHF.

The chain's CDR3 is CASSIDRTHNQPQHF. CDR3 bases: TGTGCCAGTAGTATAGATAGGACTCATAATCAGCCCCAGCATTTT. V and J are TRBV19 and TRBJ1-5; D not resolved. The CDR3 runs to 15 residues. Trimming shortened V by 0 bases and J by 4 bases, and 10 bases separated the two germline ends. Germline V gene data show CDR1 as LNHDA and CDR2 as SQIVND (reference sequence).